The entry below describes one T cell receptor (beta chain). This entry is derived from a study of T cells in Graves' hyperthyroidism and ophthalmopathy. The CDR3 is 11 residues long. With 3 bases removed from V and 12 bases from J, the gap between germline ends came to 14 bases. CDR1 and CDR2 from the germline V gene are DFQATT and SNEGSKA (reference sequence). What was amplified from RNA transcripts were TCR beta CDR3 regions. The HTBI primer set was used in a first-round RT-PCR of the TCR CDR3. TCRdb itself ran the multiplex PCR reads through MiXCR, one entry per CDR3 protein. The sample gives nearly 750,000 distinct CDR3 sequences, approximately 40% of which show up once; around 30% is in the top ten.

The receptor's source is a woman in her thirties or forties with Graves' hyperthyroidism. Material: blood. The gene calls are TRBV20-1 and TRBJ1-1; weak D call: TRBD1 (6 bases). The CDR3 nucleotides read TGCAGTGCTAGGGTGGGGGACAACTCTTTCTTT. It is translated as CSARVGDNSFF.